These 18 T cell receptor beta chains originate from one sample sequenced in a study of blood T cell repertoires in COVID-19. The repertoire was sequenced with immunoSEQ multiplex PCR; TCRdb's copy has only in-frame clones and lacks some. This table has some 130,000 clones, 81% appearing once. The material sequenced was peripheral blood. Receptor source: a woman aged 55-75 years with active or convalescent COVID-19.

In this sample, this clone turned up once. This rearrangement joins TRBV28 to TRBJ1-5; D call uncertain. The CDR3 runs to 15 residues. V lost 6 bases and J lost 5, with 17 bases in between. Looked up from germline, CDR1 is MDHEN and CDR2 is SYDVKM. This chain's CDR3 is CASSPGGLRHQPQHF. For the CDR3, the DNA is TGTGCCAGCAGCCCGGGAGGTCTTCGGCATCAGCCCCAGCATTTT.

The chain joins TRBV18 to TRBJ2-1; D is unclear. The V end lost 2 bases, the J end lost 3 bases, and 11 bases lay between the germline ends. Germline CDR1 KGHSH, CDR2 LQKENI. The CDR3 has 15 residues. The CDR3 protein is CASSPGQAVYNEQFF. The CDR3 nucleotides read TGTGCCAGCTCACCAGGGCAGGCAGTCTACAATGAGCAGTTCTTC.

The chain carries TRBV20-1 and TRBJ2-1, with D possibly TRBD2 on 6 matching bases. Germline V gene lookup returns CDR1 DFQATT and CDR2 SNEGSKA (reference sequence). The CDR3 consists of 13 residues. The V end was cut by 3 bases, the J end by 3 bases, with 9 bases between. CDR3 nucleotides: TGCAGTGCTAGTTGGAGGGGCTACAATGAGCAGTTCTTC. This codes for CSASWRGYNEQFF.

The rearrangement uses TRBV19 and TRBJ1-5; no clear D. Trimming stripped 1 base from V and 4 bases from J, with 11 bases between. The CDR3 contains 15 residues. From germline, CDR1 is LNHDA and CDR2 SQIVND (reference sequence). CDR3 sequence: CASSIGGGFNQPQHF. The DNA for the CDR3 is TGTGCCAGTAGTATAGGGGGAGGTTTTAATCAGCCCCAGCATTTT.

The V gene is TRBV28, the J gene TRBJ2-1; 7 bases map to TRBD2. The CDR3 loop spans 11 amino acids. V lost 6 bases, J lost 10 bases, and 3 bases stayed unmatched. CDR1 and CDR2 (germline): MDHEN, SYDVKM. This CDR3 reads CASRAGGEQFF. For the CDR3, the DNA is TGTGCCAGCAGGGCCGGGGGGGAGCAGTTCTTC.

This clone was counted ten times or more. The chain is built from TRBV7-9 and TRBJ2-1; TRBD2 matches at 7 bases. Looked up from germline, CDR1 is SEHNR and CDR2 is FQNEAQ (reference sequence). V lost 5 bases and J lost 5; bases outside the gene matches: 12. The CDR3 is made up of 16 amino acids. The CDR3 bases are TGTGCCAGCAGCCCCTGGAGTGGGAGGGAAGACAATGAGCAGTTCTTC. Translation: CASSPWSGREDNEQFF.

Turning to this clone: Other DNA sequences in the same sample also yield this CDR3. V and J are TRBV28 and TRBJ1-2, with 9 bases fitting TRBD1. Germline V lookup: CDR1 MDHEN, CDR2 SYDVKM. After removal of 5 bases from V and 8 bases from J, the junction contained 6 bases not matched to a gene. This CDR3 has 13 residues. The CDR3 reads CASSLQGARGYTF. CDR3 coding DNA: TGTGCCAGCAGTCTACAGGGGGCGCGCGGCTACACCTTC.

The chain employs TRBV7-6 and TRBJ2-1; 13 bases agree with TRBD2. Germline loops: CDR1 SGHVS, CDR2 FNYEAQ. The CDR3 runs to 16 residues. V was clipped by 2 bases and J by 6 bases; unmatched bases: 4. The CDR3 nucleotides read TGTGCCAGCAGCTTATTACTAGCGGGGGGGTCCAATGAGCAGTTCTTC. Translated: CASSLLLAGGSNEQFF.

The V call is TRBV7-8, the J call TRBJ2-3, with TRBD2 identical over 9 bases. Looked up from germline, CDR1 is SGHVS and CDR2 is FQNEAQ. Trimming removed 6 bases from V and 2 bases from J; junction bases left unmatched: 6. The CDR3 extends over 15 amino acids. Here the CDR3 DNA reads TGTGCCAGCAGGAGACTAGCGGAGGTCACAGATACGCAGTATTTT. Translated: CASRRLAEVTDTQYF.

V usage is TRBV19 and J usage is TRBJ2-1; 10 positions match TRBD2. The trim removed 1 base at V and 7 bases at J, leaving 4 bases unmatched. The CDR3 contains 15 residues. Germline V gene sequence: CDR1 LNHDA, CDR2 SQIVND (reference sequence). The CDR3 protein is CASSIAQLAGNEQFF. The CDR3 DNA reads TGTGCCAGTAGTATAGCGCAACTAGCGGGAAATGAGCAGTTCTTC.

The rearrangement links TRBV6-4 to TRBJ2-1; 8 bases align to TRBD2. J lost 4 bases, V lost 2 bases, and 4 bases had no gene match. CDR1 and CDR2 (germline): MRHNA, SNTAGT. The CDR3 covers 15 residues. DNA of the CDR3: TGTGCCAGCAGTGACCGAATAGCGGGATACAATGAGCAGTTCTTC. Protein product: CASSDRIAGYNEQFF.

This clone showed up just a few times. CDR3 nucleotides: TGTGCCAGCAGCCAAGGGACTAGCGGAGGGGAGACCCAGTACTTC. It specifies CASSQGTSGGETQYF. This chain connects TRBV4-2 to TRBJ2-5; 10 positions match TRBD2. Germline-derived CDR1 and CDR2 are LGHNA and YNFKEQ. The trim removed 1 base at V and 5 bases at J, leaving 4 bases unmatched. This CDR3 region has 15 residues.

J is TRBJ1-5 and V is TRBV19; possible D gene TRBD1, 6 bases. Germline V gene sequence: CDR1 LNHDA, CDR2 SQIVND (reference sequence). CDR3 length equals 15 residues. The V end lost 2 bases, the J end lost 0 bases, and 8 bases lay between the germline ends. CDR3 protein: CASSIYRDSNQPQHF. The CDR3 coding sequence is TGTGCCAGTAGTATATACAGGGATAGCAATCAGCCCCAGCATTTT.

This chain links TRBV9 with TRBJ1-1; D is perhaps TRBD1 (5 bases). This CDR3 has 15 residues. Trimming left V 0 bases short and J 2 bases short, with 11 bases between. Germline assignment: CDR1 SGDLS and CDR2 YYNGEE. The chain's CDR3 is CASSVEHRTNTEAFF. The DNA for the CDR3 is TGTGCCAGCAGCGTAGAGCACAGGACCAACACTGAAGCTTTCTTT. The variable domain in full, with the rest retrieved from reference TRBV9 and TRBJ1-1, is DSGVTQTPKHLITATGQRVTLRCSPRSGDLSVYWYQQSLDQGLQFLIQYYNGEERAKGNILERFSAQQFPDLHSELNLSSLELGDSALYFCASSVEHRTNTEAFFGQGTRLTVV.

The rearrangement joins TRBV28 to TRBJ2-7; TRBD1 is a possible D gene (6 bases). CDR1 and CDR2 from the germline V gene are MDHEN and SYDVKM. The CDR3 sequence is 14 residues long. Trimming stripped 3 bases from V and 0 bases from J, with 9 bases between. In nucleotides, the CDR3 is TGTGCCAGCAGTTTGACAGGAAGCTCCTACGAGCAGTACGTC. It specifies CASSLTGSSYEQYV.

The chain combines TRBV5-1 with TRBJ1-1, with D possibly being TRBD1 (6 bases). Germline loops: CDR1 SGHRS, CDR2 YFSETQ. The CDR3 is 14 amino acids. Between the trimmed V and J ends, which lost 4 bases and 0 bases, there was a span of 10 bases. In DNA form, the CDR3 reads TGCGCCAGCAGCCGGGACAATTTGAACACTGAAGCTTTCTTT. It codes for CASSRDNLNTEAFF.

V and J are TRBV5-1 and TRBJ2-1; 11 positions agree with TRBD2. The CDR3 loop spans 14 amino acids. Germline CDR1 reads SGHRS; CDR2 reads YFSETQ. After removal of 0 bases from V and 8 bases from J, the junction contained 1 base not matched to a gene. This CDR3 reads CASSLDSGRDEQFF. The DNA for the CDR3 is TGCGCCAGCAGCTTGGATAGCGGGAGGGATGAGCAGTTCTTC. The full variable domain, rest sourced from reference TRBV5-1 and TRBJ2-1, is KAGVTQTPRYLIKTRGQQVTLSCSPISGHRSVSWYQQTPGQGLQFLFEYFSETQRNKGNFPGRFSGRQFSNSRSEMNVSTLELGDSALYLCASSLDSGRDEQFFGPGTRLTVL.

This chain joins TRBV2 and TRBJ1-6; D is unresolved. Per germline, CDR1 SNHLY and CDR2 FYNNEI. Trimming removed 0 bases from V and 13 bases from J, with 16 bases in between. CDR3 size: 15 residues. The CDR3 here is CASSEAPGRRRPLHF. In DNA, the CDR3 is TGTGCCAGCAGTGAAGCGCCAGGCCGCCGAAGGCCCCTCCACTTT.